The 25 T cell receptor beta chains below come from one sample, sequenced in a study of T-cell reconstitution after alpha-beta-depleted transplantation in children. Unique molecular identifiers were used in preparing the TCRbeta library. TCRdb itself ran the PCR reads through MiXCR, one entry per CDR3 protein. This sample has around 4,200 distinct CDR3 sequences; roughly 24% occur once, and the top ten carry around 58%. Material: PBMCs, mostly from graft donor cells, obtained 60 days after TCRalphabeta/CD19-depleted stem cell transplant. The receptor set was obtained from a boy younger than two who had a stem cell transplant for acute myeloid leukemia, so the T cells may come from the graft donor.

In its sample, this clonotype was seen many times. The rearrangement links TRBV3-1 to TRBJ2-5, with a possible D match to TRBD2 (5 bases). Germline loops: CDR1 LGHDT, CDR2 YNNKEL (reference sequence). The CDR3 extends over 16 amino acids. V was clipped by 3 bases and J by 7 bases, with 21 bases between them. The CDR3 sequence: CASSQDFGWAAGTQYF. Written as DNA, the CDR3 is TGTGCCAGCAGCCAGGATTTCGGATGGGCGGCGGGGACCCAGTACTTC.

Ten or more counts support this clonotype. The chain is built from TRBV7-9 and TRBJ2-1, with no clear D. Germline V gives CDR1 SEHNR, CDR2 FQNEAQ (reference sequence). Trimming took 4 bases from V and 7 from J, leaving 14 bases between them. This CDR3 is 14 amino acids long. The CDR3 loop reads CASSSERVRNEQFF. CDR3 DNA: TGTGCCAGCAGCTCGGAAAGGGTAAGAAATGAGCAGTTCTTC.

The rearrangement links TRBV28 to TRBJ2-5; D may correspond to TRBD1 or TRBD2 (6 bases each). Germline loops: CDR1 MDHEN, CDR2 SYDVKM. The CDR3 sequence is 14 residues long. Trimming stripped 6 bases from V and 2 bases from J, with 13 bases between. As DNA, the CDR3 is TGTGCCAGCAGCCGAACAGGGAGGCAAGAGACCCAGTACTTC. It translates to CASSRTGRQETQYF.

This clonotype was seen ten or more times. The chain is built from TRBV2 and TRBJ2-5, with a weak D call TRBD2 (5 bases). The germline V and J ends were trimmed by 2 bases and 1 base, with 11 bases remaining between them. This CDR3 has 15 residues. Looked up from germline, CDR1 is SNHLY and CDR2 is FYNNEI. Here the CDR3 DNA reads TGTGCCAGCAGTGAAAGAGGAGCGGTCCAAGAGACCCAGTACTTC. It encodes CASSERGAVQETQYF.

This clonotype was counted many times. The CDR3 sequence is CASSLGADQPQHF. CDR3 bases: TGTGCCAGCAGCTTGGGGGCTGATCAGCCCCAGCATTTT. This chain connects TRBV7-9 to TRBJ1-5; D is perhaps TRBD1 (6 bases). CDR1 and CDR2 from the germline V gene are SEHNR and FQNEAQ (reference sequence). The CDR3 sequence is 13 residues long. The V end was cut by 3 bases, the J end by 5 bases, with 8 bases between.

There are many counts of this clonotype. The J gene is TRBJ2-2, the V gene TRBV5-6; D is uncertain. The CDR3 totals 12 residues. In germline, CDR1 is SGHDT, CDR2 YYEEEE. Between the trimmed V and J ends, which lost 1 base and 7 bases, there was a span of 5 bases. In nucleotides, the CDR3 is TGTGCCAGCAGCTTGTGGAACGGGGAGCTGTTTTTT. This sequence encodes CASSLWNGELFF. Together with reference TRBV5-6 and TRBJ2-2, the CDR3 gives the full variable domain: DAGVTQSPTHLIKTRGQQVTLRCSPKSGHDTVSWYQQALGQGPQFIFQYYEEEERQRGNFPDRFSGHQFPNYSSELNVNALLLGDSALYLCASSLWNGELFFGEGSRLTVL.

This clonotype was seen repeatedly, ten times or more. The chain combines TRBV7-9 with TRBJ2-3, with D perhaps TRBD1 (5 bases). The CDR3 has 11 residues. The germline V and J ends were trimmed by 10 bases and 1 base, with 6 bases remaining between them. The germline gives CDR1 SEHNR, CDR2 FQNEAQ (reference sequence). CDR3 nucleotide sequence: TGTGCCACCAGGGGCACAGATACGCAGTATTTT. It translates to CATRGTDTQYF. Supplemented by reference TRBV7-9 and TRBJ2-3, the full variable domain reads DTGVSQNPRHKITKRGQNVTFRCDPISEHNRLYWYRQTLGQGPEFLTYFQNEAQLEKSRLLSDRFSAERPKGSFSTLEIQRTEQGDSAMYLCATRGTDTQYFGPGTRLTVL.

This clonotype was seen at least ten times. The V call is TRBV28, the J call TRBJ1-2, with 8 bases that match TRBD1. In germline, CDR1 is MDHEN, CDR2 SYDVKM. CDR3 length: 16 residues. The J segment lost 5 bases and the V segment lost 6 bases, leaving 14 bases of the junction unmatched. As DNA, the CDR3 is TGTGCCAGCAGGATCCCCCGACAGGGGACCGTTTATGGCTACACCTTC. This sequence encodes CASRIPRQGTVYGYTF.

The rearrangement joins TRBV7-7 to TRBJ2-2; possible D gene TRBD1, 5 bases. Germline V CDR1 and CDR2: SSHAT, FNYEAQ (reference sequence). The V gene lost 5 bases and the J gene lost 1 base, with 14 bases spanning the gap. The CDR3 is 16 amino acids. CDR3 loop: CASSPTDTQNTGELFF. The CDR3 DNA reads as TGTGCCAGCAGCCCAACGGACACCCAGAACACCGGGGAGCTGTTTTTT.

The J gene is TRBJ2-5, the V gene TRBV7-6; no reliable D call. Germline V gene data show CDR1 as SGHVS and CDR2 as FNYEAQ. The length of the CDR3 is 13 residues. Trimming removed 2 bases at V and 4 bases at J, with 8 bases between. CDR3 sequence (DNA): TGTGCCAGCAGCTTAAGGTTACGAGAGACCCAGTACTTC. It is translated as CASSLRLRETQYF.

This clonotype has more than one count but fewer than ten. This chain links TRBV10-1 with TRBJ1-5; 9 nucleotides match TRBD1. Germline V gives CDR1 WNHNN, CDR2 SYGVQD (reference sequence). The CDR3 runs 16 residues. J lost 3 bases, V lost 0 bases, and 3 bases had no gene match. The CDR3 DNA follows: TGCGCCAGCAGTGAGTCCCGGGACAGGGACAATCAGCCCCAGCATTTT. The encoded protein is CASSESRDRDNQPQHF.

This clonotype was recorded at least ten times. CDR3 amino acids: CASSPPGLLLDTTDTQYF. CDR3 bases: TGTGCCAGCAGCCCGCCCGGACTGCTCCTAGATACGACAGATACGCAGTATTTT. The chain carries TRBV13 and TRBJ2-3, with a possible D match to TRBD2 (5 bases). Trimming removed 5 bases at V and 3 bases at J, with 24 bases between. Germline V gene data show CDR1 as PRHDT and CDR2 as FYEKMQ (reference sequence). This CDR3 has 18 amino acids.

This CDR3 is CASPTSGRVTDTQYF. The CDR3 DNA sequence: TGCGCCAGCCCGACTAGCGGGAGGGTTACAGATACGCAGTATTTT. The chain employs TRBV10-2 and TRBJ2-3, with TRBD2 matching over 14 bases. CDR3 length: 15 amino acids. CDR1 WSHSY and CDR2 SAAADI come from the germline V gene. V lost 8 bases to trimming and J lost 3 bases; unmatched junction nucleotides: 4.

This clonotype was seen at least ten times. The genes are TRBV6-5 and TRBJ1-6, with TRBD1 as a possible D gene (5 bases). Trimming took 4 bases from V and 7 from J, leaving 14 bases between them. CDR1 and CDR2 (germline): MNHEY, SVGAGI. This CDR3 has 15 residues. The CDR3 DNA reads as TGTGCCAGCAGTTCGGGGGGTGGGGGAAATTCACCCCTCCACTTT. Its translation is CASSSGGGGNSPLHF.

There are many counts of this clonotype. The chain joins TRBV6-2 or TRBV6-3 to TRBJ1-5; TRBD1 matches at 7 bases. V shed 6 bases, J shed 3 bases, and the junction held 8 bases outside the gene matches. The CDR3 has 15 amino acids. Germline V CDR1 and CDR2: MNHEY, SVGEGT. The CDR3 here is CASRGGASSNQPQHF. The CDR3 DNA reads as TGTGCCAGCAGAGGGGGCGCGAGTTCCAATCAGCCCCAGCATTTT.

By frequency in the sample, this clonotype is medium-sized. V usage is TRBV7-9 and J usage is TRBJ2-7; no firm D call. The germline V and J ends were trimmed by 2 bases and 3 bases, with 14 bases remaining between them. The CDR3 consists of 15 residues. The V gene's germline CDR1 is SEHNR and CDR2 FQNEAQ (reference sequence). This CDR3 is CASSLSGGTLYEQYV. Written as DNA, the CDR3 is TGTGCCAGCAGCTTATCCGGCGGAACCCTCTACGAGCAGTACGTC.

This clonotype was recorded many times. The chain uses TRBV7-8 and TRBJ2-1, with 14 bases fitting TRBD2. V gave up 3 bases and J gave up 4 bases; unmatched junction bases: 2. The CDR3 consists of 16 residues. CDR1 is SGHVS, CDR2 FQNEAQ, per germline. The CDR3 sequence: CASSLGLAGVYNEQFF. The CDR3 coding sequence is TGTGCCAGCAGCTTGGGACTAGCGGGAGTTTACAATGAGCAGTTCTTC.

The chain combines TRBV20-1 with TRBJ2-7; D call uncertain. V was shortened by 2 bases and J by 1 base, with 3 bases between the two germline ends. The CDR3 has 11 amino acids. CDR1 is DFQATT, CDR2 SNEGSKA, per germline (reference sequence). CDR3 DNA: TGCAGTGCTAGAAAGTCCTACGAGCAGTACGTC. Residues: CSARKSYEQYV.

This clonotype was detected many times. V is TRBV6-5 and J is TRBJ2-7, with 10 nucleotides matching TRBD1. After removal of 7 bases from V and 7 bases from J, the junction contained 10 bases not matched to a gene. The CDR3 is made up of 14 amino acids. CDR1 MNHEY and CDR2 SVGAGI come from the germline V gene. The CDR3 DNA reads TGTGCCAGCACCCGACAGGGGGCGCCAAGAGAGCAGTACGTC. Its translation is CASTRQGAPREQYV.

The genes are TRBV4-2 and TRBJ1-2; TRBD1 might be the D (5 bases). This CDR3 is 11 amino acids long. V dropped 8 bases and J dropped 7 bases, with 11 bases sitting between them. Germline V gene data show CDR1 as LGHNA and CDR2 as YNFKEQ. CDR3 DNA: TGTGCCAGCTCTTGGGGGACTGGCTACACCTTC. Amino acid sequence: CASSWGTGYTF.

This clonotype was detected ten times or more. The chain employs TRBV24-1 and TRBJ2-2; TRBD1 agrees at 9 bases. CDR3 length: 18 residues. Germline V CDR1 and CDR2: KGHDR, SFDVKD. Trimming removed 6 bases from V and 7 bases from J; junction bases left unmatched: 17. CDR3 DNA sequence: TGTGCCACCAGTCCGCCGGGACAGGGTAGGATGGTGATCGGGGAGCTGTTTTTT. Protein product: CATSPPGQGRMVIGELFF.

Comment on this clonotype: A read error may produce the germline difference seen at one junction end. This chain joins TRBV5-1 and TRBJ2-3; weak D call: TRBD2 (7 bases). Germline V lookup: CDR1 SGHRS, CDR2 YFSETQ. The CDR3 is 17 residues long. CDR3 nucleotide sequence: TGTGCCAGCAGCTTCGAACCTTCGGGGGGCGGGGCAGATACGCAGTATTTT. Protein: CASSFEPSGGGADTQYF.

This clonotype qualifies as medium-sized (0.01 to 0.1%). The DNA for the CDR3 is TGTGCCAGCAGTTTAATGGGACAGGGGGCGGGCGGCTACACCTTC. It translates to CASSLMGQGAGGYTF. V and J are TRBV27 and TRBJ1-2, with 12 bases aligning to TRBD1. J was trimmed by 8 bases and V by 2 bases; bases with no gene match: 6. The CDR3 sequence is 15 residues long. Germline loops: CDR1 MNHEY, CDR2 SMNVEV (reference sequence).

The chain uses TRBV20-1 and TRBJ2-7; tentatively, D is TRBD2 (7 bases). CDR3 length equals 13 residues. Germline-derived CDR1 and CDR2 are DFQATT and SNEGSKA (reference sequence). The CDR3 is CCFRGEQGYEQYF. CDR3 in DNA: TGCTGCTTCCGGGGGGAACAGGGATACGAGCAGTACTTC.

This clonotype was found many times. V gene TRBV21-1 combines with J gene TRBJ1-5. TRBV21-1 is flagged as a pseudogene. The length of the CDR3 is 13 residues. CDR3 sequence reads: CASSRCGNQPQHF. For the CDR3, the DNA is TGTGCCAGCAGCCGTTGTGGCAATCAGCCCCAGCATTTT.